This TCR beta chain was found in a study of T cell repertoires in cytomegalovirus infection. V trimming: 4 bases; J trimming: 0 bases; junction bases outside the gene matches: 11. Germline V CDR1 and CDR2: MNHNS, SASEGT. The CDR3 extends over 19 amino acids. With regard to this clonotype: No antigen is known for it.

TCRdb reprocessed the reads with MiXCR, giving one entry per CDR3 protein. This sample carries roughly 920,000 distinct CDR3 sequences, around 32% of them seen once, and the ten largest clones take 11% to 15%. The rearrangement joins TRBV6-1 to TRBJ2-6; TRBD1 agrees at 8 bases. The sequences come from cultured CD8+ T cells from PBMCs, collected from culture after CMV antigen stimulation. The origin of this receptor is a human donor in good health (CMV status not recorded). Some clones in this sample may be carry-over from other donors' samples. The CDR3 DNA follows: TGTGCCAGCAGTGTTATAGCGACAGGGGCCAGCTCTGGGGCCAACGTCCTGACTTTC. Translating gives CASSVIATGASSGANVLTF.